This entry describes one TCR beta chain. V gave up 5 bases and J gave up 6 bases, with 16 bases separating them. From germline, CDR1 is SEHNR and CDR2 FQNEAQ (reference sequence). The CDR3 has 14 amino acids. The table came from immunoSEQ multiplex PCR; TCRdb's copy has only in-frame clones and leaves some out. The sample holds approximately 330,000 clones; 65% to 90% are singletons and the top ten take 4% to 5%. This entry comes from a study of blood T cell repertoires in COVID-19. The rearrangement uses TRBV7-9 and TRBJ1-2; tentatively, D is TRBD1 (5 bases). The source is a middle-aged woman with acute COVID-19. Material: PBMCs or T cells enriched from blood (not recorded which). The CDR3 region has the DNA TGTGCCAGCAGCCCCCGGGGAGGGGTAGATGGCTACACCTTC. Its translation is CASSPRGGVDGYTF.